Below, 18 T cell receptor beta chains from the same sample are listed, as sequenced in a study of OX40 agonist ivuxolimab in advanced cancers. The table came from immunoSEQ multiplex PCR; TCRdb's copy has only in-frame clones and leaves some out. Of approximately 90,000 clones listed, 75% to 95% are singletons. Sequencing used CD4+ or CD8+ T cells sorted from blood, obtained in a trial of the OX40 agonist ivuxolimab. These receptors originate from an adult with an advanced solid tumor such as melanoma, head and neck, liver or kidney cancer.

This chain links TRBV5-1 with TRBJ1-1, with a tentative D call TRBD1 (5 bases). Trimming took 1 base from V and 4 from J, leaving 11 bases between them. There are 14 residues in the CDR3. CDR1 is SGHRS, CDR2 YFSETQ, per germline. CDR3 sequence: CASSLQGLGTEAFF. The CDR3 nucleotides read TGCGCCAGCAGCTTGCAGGGACTGGGCACTGAAGCTTTCTTT.

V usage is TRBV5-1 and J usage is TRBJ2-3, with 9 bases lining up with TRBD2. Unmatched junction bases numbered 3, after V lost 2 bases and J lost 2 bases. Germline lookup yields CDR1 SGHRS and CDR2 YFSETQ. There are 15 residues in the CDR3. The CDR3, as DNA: TGCGCCAGCAGCTTATCTAGCGGGAACACAGATACGCAGTATTTT. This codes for CASSLSSGNTDTQYF.

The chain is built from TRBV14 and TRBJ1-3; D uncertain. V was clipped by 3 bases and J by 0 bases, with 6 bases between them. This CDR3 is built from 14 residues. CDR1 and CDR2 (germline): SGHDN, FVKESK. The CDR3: CASSQISSGNTIYF. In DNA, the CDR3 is TGTGCCAGCAGCCAGATAAGCTCTGGAAACACCATATATTTT.

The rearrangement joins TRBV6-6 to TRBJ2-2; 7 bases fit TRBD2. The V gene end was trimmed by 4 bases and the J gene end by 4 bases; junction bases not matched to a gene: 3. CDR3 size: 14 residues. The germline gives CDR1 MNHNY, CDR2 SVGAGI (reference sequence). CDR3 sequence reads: CASSFLAVTGELFF. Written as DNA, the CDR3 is TGTGCCAGCAGTTTCCTAGCGGTCACCGGGGAGCTGTTTTTT.

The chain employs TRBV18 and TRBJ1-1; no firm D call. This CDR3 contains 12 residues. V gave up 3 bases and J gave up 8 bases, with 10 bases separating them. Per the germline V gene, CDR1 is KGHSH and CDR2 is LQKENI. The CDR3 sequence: CASSPRGEEAFF. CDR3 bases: TGTGCCAGCTCACCGCGCGGGGAGGAAGCTTTCTTT. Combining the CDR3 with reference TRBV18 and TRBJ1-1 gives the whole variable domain NAGVMQNPRHLVRRRGQEARLRCSPMKGHSHVYWYRQLPEEGLKFMVYLQKENIIDESGMPKERFSAEFPKEGPSILRIQQVVRGDSAAYFCASSPRGEEAFFGQGTRLTVV.

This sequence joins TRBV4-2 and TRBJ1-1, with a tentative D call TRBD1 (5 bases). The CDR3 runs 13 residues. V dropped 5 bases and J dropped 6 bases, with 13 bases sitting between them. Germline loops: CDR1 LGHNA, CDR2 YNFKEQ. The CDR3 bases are TGTGCCAGCAGCTCCTCTCCGGGGGCTGAAGCTTTCTTT. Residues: CASSSSPGAEAFF.

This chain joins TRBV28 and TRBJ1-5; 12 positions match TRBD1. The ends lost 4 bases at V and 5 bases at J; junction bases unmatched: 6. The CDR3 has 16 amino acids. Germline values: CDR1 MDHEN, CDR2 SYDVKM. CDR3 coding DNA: TGTGCCAGCAGTTCCGGGGACAGGGGGCCGTATCAGCCCCAGCATTTT. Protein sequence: CASSSGDRGPYQPQHF.

This CDR3 is CASSLVVPLAGVSQATQYF. In DNA form, the CDR3 reads TGTGCCAGCAGCTTAGTCGTTCCACTAGCGGGAGTTTCACAGGCTACGCAGTATTTT. V gene TRBV7-9 combines with J gene TRBJ2-3; 11 nucleotides match TRBD2. Germline assignment: CDR1 SEHNR and CDR2 FQNEAQ (reference sequence). With V trimmed by 1 base and J by 8 bases, 17 bases remained unmatched. CDR3 length: 19 residues. The full variable domain, its missing parts supplied by reference TRBV7-9 and TRBJ2-3, is DTGVSQNPRHKITKRGQNVTFRCDPISEHNRLYWYRQTLGQGPEFLTYFQNEAQLEKSRLLSDRFSAERPKGSFSTLEIQRTEQGDSAMYLCASSLVVPLAGVSQATQYFGPGTRLTVL.

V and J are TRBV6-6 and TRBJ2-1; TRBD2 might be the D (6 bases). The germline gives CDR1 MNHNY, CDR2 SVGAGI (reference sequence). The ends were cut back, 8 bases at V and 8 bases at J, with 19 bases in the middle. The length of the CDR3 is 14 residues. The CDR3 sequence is CASRNSGTFDEQFF. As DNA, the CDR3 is TGTGCCAGCCGGAATAGCGGTACTTTCGATGAGCAGTTCTTC.

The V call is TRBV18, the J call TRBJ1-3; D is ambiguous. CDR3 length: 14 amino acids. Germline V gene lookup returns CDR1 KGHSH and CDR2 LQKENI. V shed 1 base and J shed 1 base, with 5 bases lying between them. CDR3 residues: CASSPQGSGNTIYF. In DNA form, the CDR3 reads TGTGCCAGCTCACCACAGGGATCTGGAAACACCATATATTTT.

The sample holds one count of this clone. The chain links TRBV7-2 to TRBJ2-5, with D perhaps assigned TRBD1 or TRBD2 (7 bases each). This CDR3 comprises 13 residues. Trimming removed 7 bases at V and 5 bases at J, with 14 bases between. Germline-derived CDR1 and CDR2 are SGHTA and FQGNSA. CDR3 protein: CASTRGGSETQYF. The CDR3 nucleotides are TGTGCCAGCACCAGGGGGGGGAGTGAGACCCAGTACTTC. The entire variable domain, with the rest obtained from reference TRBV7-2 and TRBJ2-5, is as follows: GAGVSQSPSNKVTEKGKDVELRCDPISGHTALYWYRQSLGQGLEFLIYFQGNSAPDKSGLPSDRFSAERTGGSVSTLTIQRTQQEDSAVYLCASTRGGSETQYFGPGTRLLVL.

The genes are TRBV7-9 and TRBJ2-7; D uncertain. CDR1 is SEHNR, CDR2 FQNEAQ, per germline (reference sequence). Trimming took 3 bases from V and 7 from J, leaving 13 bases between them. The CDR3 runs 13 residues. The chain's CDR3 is CASSFPGLGEQYF. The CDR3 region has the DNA TGTGCCAGCAGCTTCCCAGGCTTGGGTGAGCAGTACTTC.

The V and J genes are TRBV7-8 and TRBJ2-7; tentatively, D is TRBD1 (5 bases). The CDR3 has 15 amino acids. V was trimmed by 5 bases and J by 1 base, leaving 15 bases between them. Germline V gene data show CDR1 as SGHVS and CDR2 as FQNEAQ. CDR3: CASSLQIQGSYEQYF. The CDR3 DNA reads TGTGCCAGCAGCCTTCAGATTCAGGGTTCCTACGAGCAGTACTTC.

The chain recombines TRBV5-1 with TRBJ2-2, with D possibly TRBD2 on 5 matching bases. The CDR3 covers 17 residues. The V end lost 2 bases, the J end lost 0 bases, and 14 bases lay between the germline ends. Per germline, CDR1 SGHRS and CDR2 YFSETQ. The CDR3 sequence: CASSFMSGSANTGELFF. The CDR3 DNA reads TGCGCCAGCAGCTTCATGTCGGGAAGCGCGAACACCGGGGAGCTGTTTTTT.

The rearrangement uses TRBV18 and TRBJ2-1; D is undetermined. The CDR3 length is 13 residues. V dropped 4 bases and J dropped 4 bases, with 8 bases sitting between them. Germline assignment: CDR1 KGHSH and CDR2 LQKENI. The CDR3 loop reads CASSLEQYNEQFF. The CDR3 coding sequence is TGTGCCAGCTCACTCGAACAATACAATGAGCAGTTCTTC.

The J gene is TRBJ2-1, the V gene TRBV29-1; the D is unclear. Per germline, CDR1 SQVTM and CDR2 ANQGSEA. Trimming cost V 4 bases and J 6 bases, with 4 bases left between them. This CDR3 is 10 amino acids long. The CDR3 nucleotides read TGCAGCGTTGGCCTCAATGAGCAGTTCTTC. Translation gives CSVGLNEQFF.

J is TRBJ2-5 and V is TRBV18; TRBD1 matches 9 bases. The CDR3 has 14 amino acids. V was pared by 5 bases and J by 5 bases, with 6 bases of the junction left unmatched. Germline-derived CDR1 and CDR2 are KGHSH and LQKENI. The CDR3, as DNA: TGTGCCAGCTCAGAGACAGGGGGTCAGGAGACCCAGTACTTC. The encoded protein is CASSETGGQETQYF.

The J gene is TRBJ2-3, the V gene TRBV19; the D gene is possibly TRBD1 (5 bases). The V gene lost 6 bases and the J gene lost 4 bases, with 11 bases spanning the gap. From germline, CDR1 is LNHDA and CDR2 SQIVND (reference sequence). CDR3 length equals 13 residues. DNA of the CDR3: TGTGCCAGTAGACAGGCGTCTTCAGATACGCAGTATTTT. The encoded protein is CASRQASSDTQYF.